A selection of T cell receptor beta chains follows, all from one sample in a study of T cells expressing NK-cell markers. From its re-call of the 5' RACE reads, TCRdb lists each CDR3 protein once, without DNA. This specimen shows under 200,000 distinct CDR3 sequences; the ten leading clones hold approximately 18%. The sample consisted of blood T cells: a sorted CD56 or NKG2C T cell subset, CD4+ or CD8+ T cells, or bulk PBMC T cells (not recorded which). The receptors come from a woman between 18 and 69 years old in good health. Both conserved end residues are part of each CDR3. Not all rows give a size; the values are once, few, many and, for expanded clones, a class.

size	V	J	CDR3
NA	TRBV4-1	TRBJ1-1	CASSQASKNTEAFF
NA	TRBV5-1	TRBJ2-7	CASSLPTGGAFHEQYF
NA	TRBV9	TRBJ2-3	CASSAARDRSTDTQYF
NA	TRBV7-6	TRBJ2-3	CASSLPWTDTQYF
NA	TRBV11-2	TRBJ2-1	CASSLRYAGLSHEQFF
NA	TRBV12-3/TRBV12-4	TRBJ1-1	CASSRSGTEAFF
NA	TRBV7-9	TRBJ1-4	CASSADRPHEKLFF
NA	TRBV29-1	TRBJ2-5	CSVENGLTQYF
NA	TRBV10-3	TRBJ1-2	CAISESGDYGYTF
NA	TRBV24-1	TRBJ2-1	CAIQSSGKRSYNEQFF
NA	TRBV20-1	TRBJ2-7	CSATLAGVNEQYF
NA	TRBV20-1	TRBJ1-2	CSASPGQGVNGYTF
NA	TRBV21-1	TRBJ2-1	CASSKIAGRGVNEQFF
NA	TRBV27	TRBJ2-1	CASRGNLGYEQFF
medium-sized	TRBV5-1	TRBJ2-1	CASSLGTSGRVSTSYNEQFF
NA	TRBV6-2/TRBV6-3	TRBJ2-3	CASSPKRGLAGGTDTQYF
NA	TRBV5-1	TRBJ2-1	CASSLGLSYNEQFF
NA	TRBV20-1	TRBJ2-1	CSARDVGPSGSNEQFF
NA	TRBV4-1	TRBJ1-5	CASSQDQGGGNQPQHF
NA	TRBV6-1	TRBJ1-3	CASSKNLGLRGNTIYF
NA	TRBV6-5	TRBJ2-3	CASSYSEQYTDTQYF
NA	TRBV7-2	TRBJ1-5	CASSFQGGSNQPQHF
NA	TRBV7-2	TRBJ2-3	CASSPSGAISTDTQYF
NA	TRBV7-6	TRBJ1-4	CASSPYRATNEKLFF
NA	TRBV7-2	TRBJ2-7	CASSSTTYEQYF
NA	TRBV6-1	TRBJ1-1	CASRAPGLGTEAFF